This T cell receptor (beta chain) is from a study of blood T cell repertoires in COVID-19. Across the study: Acute-phase and convalescent COVID-19 samples originated in the United States, Italy and Spain. The analysed material was cDNA or gDNA that came from T cells, B-cell-depleted T cells, or PBMCs.

In the original workflow: Amplification from reference gene primers served as the basis for estimated nucleated cell counts. Produced via immunoSEQ multiplex PCR; TCRdb's table is partial and in-frame only. V, J and clone size were drawn from that table, and D and trimming were deduced from the DNA. The table records under 55,000 clones, about 92% of them present only once. This CDR3 is 18 amino acids long. J gave up 2 bases and V 0 bases, and 7 bases lay outside the gene matches. Looked up from germline, CDR1 is SGDLS and CDR2 is YYNGEE. This TCR was sampled from a human donor in a cohort sampled during active COVID-19. Specimen: peripheral blood. The V call is TRBV9, the J call TRBJ2-3; TRBD2 matches at 12 bases. The chain's CDR3 is CASSVGLAGVDSTDTQYF. As DNA, the CDR3 is TGTGCCAGCAGCGTAGGACTAGCGGGAGTCGATTCCACAGATACGCAGTATTTT.